The TCR beta chain under discussion was sequenced for a study of cytomegalovirus exposure and HLA in healthy donors. Study information: Around 78 million unique TCRs, all from HLA-typed donors, were included in an early release of the data. General study results and limits: It was reportedly the case that the classifier diagnosed cytomegalovirus status with high specificity and sensitivity.

Concerning this clone: Antigen unknown.

Germline-derived CDR1 and CDR2 are SNHLY and FYNNEI. Unmatched junction bases numbered 4, after V lost 6 bases and J lost 0 bases. The CDR3 contains 16 residues. PCR involved 60 Vbeta and 13 Jbeta primers. The assay was immunoSEQ multiplex PCR, and TCRdb's table has in-frame clones only and misses some. Among roughly 100,000 clones listed, nearly 80% were seen once. This TCR was sampled from a man in his 60s in good health and CMV-seropositive. This chain joins TRBV2 and TRBJ2-3; 12 nucleotides match TRBD2. Sequencing was performed on PBMCs. CDR3 region: CASRGGTSGSTDTQYF. In DNA, the CDR3 is TGTGCCAGCAGGGGGGGGACTAGCGGGAGCACAGATACGCAGTATTTT.